This T cell receptor beta chain came from a study of shared clonotypes between healthy human individuals. As for the study in general: Donors, aged 18 to 49, were a couple of women and three men. Study-level results: Relative to clonotypes present in all four donors, those not shared had lower generation probabilities.

Assay used: immunoSEQ multiplex PCR; TCRdb lists only in-frame clones, some missing. In the table there are around 180,000 clones, approximately 92% of which are singletons. This clone was seen just once. Its antigen is unknown. Germline values: CDR1 MNHNY, CDR2 SVGAGI (reference sequence). V lost 0 bases, J lost 13 bases, and 14 bases stayed unmatched. This CDR3 is 15 amino acids long. The sample taken for sequencing was naive CD4+ T cells sorted from blood. Stated subset: CD45RA+ positively selected. The rearrangement uses TRBV6-6 and TRBJ2-7; 8 bases align to TRBD2. This receptor was identified in a woman aged 25 to 39 in good health. The CDR3 nucleotides are TGTGCCAGCAGTTACTCGATATCCAGCGGGAGTCCCGCTTACTTC. Protein sequence: CASSYSISSGSPAYF.